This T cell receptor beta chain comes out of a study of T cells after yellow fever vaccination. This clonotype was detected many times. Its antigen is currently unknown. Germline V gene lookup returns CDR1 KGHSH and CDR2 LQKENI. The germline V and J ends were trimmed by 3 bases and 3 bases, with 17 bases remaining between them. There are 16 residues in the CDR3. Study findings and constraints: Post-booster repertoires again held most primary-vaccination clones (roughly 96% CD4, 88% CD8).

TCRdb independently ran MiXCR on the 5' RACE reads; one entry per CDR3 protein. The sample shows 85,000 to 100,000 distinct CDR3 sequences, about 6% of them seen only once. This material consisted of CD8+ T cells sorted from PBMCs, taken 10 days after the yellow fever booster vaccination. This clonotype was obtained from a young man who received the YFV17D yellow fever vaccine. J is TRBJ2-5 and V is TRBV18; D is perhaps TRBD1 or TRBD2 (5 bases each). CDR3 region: CASSPSGALPKETQYF. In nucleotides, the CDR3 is TGTGCCAGCTCACCGTCCGGGGCCCTCCCGAAAGAGACCCAGTACTTC. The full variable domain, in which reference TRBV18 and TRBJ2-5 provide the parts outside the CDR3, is NAGVMQNPRHLVRRRGQEARLRCSPMKGHSHVYWYRQLPEEGLKFMVYLQKENIIDESGMPKERFSAEFPKEGPSILRIQQVVRGDSAAYFCASSPSGALPKETQYFGPGTRLLVL.